This is a list of T cell receptor beta chains from one sample in a study of blood T cell repertoires in COVID-19. The assay was immunoSEQ multiplex PCR, and TCRdb's table has in-frame clones only and misses some. The table has around 250,000 clones, around 86% seen once. Material: PBMCs or T cells enriched from blood (not recorded which). The receptors were gathered from a young man who had recovered from COVID-19. CDR3s include the opening cysteine and the closing phenylalanine or tryptophan. D genes are given only for firm matches. Clone size is given for some rows only: seen once, a few or many times, or a class if the clone is expanded.

>TRBD2|-|TRBJ2-5|TRBV19
CASSIRLSGSVGETQYF
TGCGCCAGTAGTATAAGGCTAAGCGGGAGCGTTGGAGAGACCCAGTACTTC
>-|-|TRBJ1-1|TRBV11-1
CASSPWTGSNTEAFF
TGTGCCAGCAGCCCGTGGACGGGATCGAACACTGAAGCTTTCTTT
>-|-|TRBJ2-7|TRBV7-2
CASSLKGSYEQYF
TGTGCCAGCAGCTTAAAGGGGTCCTACGAGCAGTACTTC
>-|-|TRBJ1-2|TRBV5-8
CASSLDGPYGYTF
TGTGCCAGCAGCTTGGATGGCCCGTATGGCTACACCTTC
>-|-|TRBJ1-2|TRBV30
CAWTRNRVGLYGYTF
TGTGCCTGGACCCGGAACAGGGTAGGGCTTTATGGCTACACCTTC
>-|-|TRBJ1-4|TRBV19
CASRAPGTPNEKLFF
TGTGCCAGTAGAGCACCGGGAACCCCTAATGAAAAACTGTTTTTT
>TRBD1|once|TRBJ2-7|TRBV28
CASSLYRGRGEQYF
TGTGCCAGCAGTTTATACAGGGGGCGAGGCGAGCAGTACTTC
>TRBD1|-|TRBJ2-1|TRBV28
CASSLIGQGLNEQFF
TGTGCCAGCAGTTTAATAGGACAGGGGCTTAATGAGCAGTTCTTC
>TRBD1|-|TRBJ2-2|TRBV19
CASSIGQGSGELFF
TGTGCCAGTAGTATCGGACAGGGGTCCGGGGAGCTGTTTTTT
>-|-|TRBJ2-5|TRBV4-2
CASSPTEQQETQYF
TGTGCCAGCAGCCCCACCGAACAGCAAGAGACCCAGTACTTC
>TRBD1|-|TRBJ1-4|TRBV30
CAWNRDRIEKLFF
TGTGCCTGGAATCGGGACAGAATAGAAAAACTGTTTTTT
>-|-|TRBJ2-3|TRBV15
CATSRETPAATDTQYF
TGTGCCACCAGCAGAGAAACTCCTGCGGCCACAGATACGCAGTATTTT
>-|-|TRBJ1-5|TRBV6-1
CASSDQAFNQPQHF
TGTGCCAGCAGTGATCAGGCATTCAATCAGCCCCAGCATTTT
>-|-|TRBJ1-3|TRBV30
CASDGGYSGNTIYF
TGTGCCTCGGATGGGGGCTACTCTGGAAACACCATATATTTT
>TRBD1|-|TRBJ2-5|TRBV5-1
CASSLGGTGNQETQYF
TGCGCCAGCAGCTTGGGCGGGACAGGGAACCAAGAGACCCAGTACTTC
>-|-|TRBJ1-2|TRBV27
CASSSRGGGYGYTF
TGTGCCAGCAGTTCCCGGGGAGGTGGCTATGGCTACACCTTC
>-|few|TRBJ1-5|TRBV27
CASRLSSGYGNQPQHF
TGTGCCAGCAGGCTTTCTTCCGGTTATGGCAATCAGCCCCAGCATTTT
>-|-|TRBJ2-6|TRBV27
CASSSRGSGANVLTF
TGTGCCAGCAGTTCAAGGGGCTCTGGGGCCAACGTCCTGACTTTC
>TRBD2|-|TRBJ2-1|TRBV3-1/TRBV3-2
CASSQGSRLAELYNEQFF
TGTGCCAGCAGCCAAGGTTCTCGGCTAGCGGAACTCTACAATGAGCAGTTCTTC
>TRBD2|-|TRBJ2-5|TRBV5-6
CASSLSRGGLETQYF
TGTGCCAGCAGCTTGTCACGGGGGGGCCTAGAGACCCAGTACTTC
>-|-|TRBJ2-5|TRBV19
CASSTGWQETQYF
TGTGCCAGTAGTACGGGGTGGCAAGAGACCCAGTACTTC
>-|once|TRBJ2-4|TRBV19
CASSIAPDFDIGSYTRNIQYF
TGTGCCAGTAGTATCGCCCCGGATTTTGATATCGGGAGCTATACAAGGAACATTCAGTACTTC
>TRBD1|-|TRBJ2-7|TRBV19
CASSRLGTGPSYEQYF
TGTGCCAGTAGTAGACTTGGGACAGGACCTTCCTACGAGCAGTACTTC
>-|-|TRBJ1-2|TRBV7-9
CASSLSGGDYGYTF
TGTGCCAGCAGCTTATCTGGGGGCGACTATGGCTACACCTTC
>TRBD1|-|TRBJ1-3|TRBV3-1/TRBV3-2
CASSQVTGAGNTIYF
TGTGCCAGCAGCCAAGTAACAGGGGCTGGAAACACCATATATTTT
>TRBD2|-|TRBJ2-1|TRBV7-2
CASTLSMVAGGVPYNEQFF
TGTGCCAGCACCTTGTCGATGGTAGCGGGAGGGGTACCCTACAATGAGCAGTTCTTC
>TRBD1|-|TRBJ2-5|TRBV6-5
CASSPNRQGGETQYF
TGTGCCAGCAGCCCAAATCGACAGGGGGGAGAGACCCAGTACTTC
>TRBD1|-|TRBJ2-1|TRBV19
CASTIEGGDRVF
TGTGCCAGTACCATAGAGGGGGGGGACAGGGTCTTC
>-|-|TRBJ1-1|TRBV7-3
CASSLSPAGGQNEAFF
TGTGCCAGCAGCTTATCTCCGGCGGGAGGTCAGAATGAAGCTTTCTTT
>-|-|TRBJ2-7|TRBV6-5
CASSYGQRASYEQYF
TGTGCCAGCAGTTACGGCCAGCGGGCCTCCTACGAGCAGTACTTC
>-|-|TRBJ1-2|TRBV5-4
CASSSDRSYGYTF
TGTGCCAGCAGCTCCGACAGATCCTATGGCTACACCTTC
>-|-|TRBJ2-7|TRBV13
CASSPPASHREQYF
TGTGCCAGCAGCCCGCCTGCAAGCCACCGCGAGCAGTACTTC
>-|-|TRBJ1-3|TRBV18
CASSPMEGRGNTIYF
TGTGCCAGCTCACCGATGGAGGGTCGTGGAAACACCATATATTTT
>-|-|TRBJ1-3|TRBV7-9
CASSLMQGTSGNTIYF
TGTGCCAGCAGCTTAATGCAGGGAACATCTGGAAACACCATATATTTT
>-|-|TRBJ1-1|TRBV5-5
CATGENTEAFF
TGTGCCACCGGGGAGAACACTGAAGCTTTCTTT
>-|-|TRBJ1-1|TRBV10-1
CASGGQNTEAFF
TGCGCCAGCGGAGGGCAAAACACTGAAGCTTTCTTT
>TRBD2|-|TRBJ2-1|TRBV29-1
CSVGRGGNEQFF
TGCAGCGTTGGGCGCGGGGGCAATGAGCAGTTCTTC
>-|-|TRBJ1-1|TRBV27
CASSSYGLNTEAFF
TGTGCCAGCAGTTCGTATGGGCTGAACACTGAAGCTTTCTTT
>-|-|TRBJ2-5|TRBV7-6
CASSLEQGRQETQYF
TGTGCCAGCAGCTTAGAACAGGGAAGACAAGAGACCCAGTACTTC
>TRBD1|-|TRBJ1-1|TRBV5-1
CASSAPGQVLNTEAFF
TGCGCCAGCAGCGCGCCGGGACAGGTACTGAACACTGAAGCTTTCTTT
>-|-|TRBJ1-6|TRBV7-9
CASSLGQGGSPLHF
TGTGCCAGCAGCTTAGGGCAGGGTGGTTCACCCCTCCACTTT
>-|-|TRBJ1-5|TRBV2
CASRKQVTGNQPQHF
TGTGCCAGCAGGAAACAGGTAACGGGCAATCAGCCCCAGCATTTT
>-|-|TRBJ1-2|TRBV27
CASSLSWGANYGYTF
TGTGCCAGCAGTTTATCATGGGGCGCTAACTATGGCTACACCTTC
>TRBD1|-|TRBJ1-2|TRBV6-5
CASTNRGQIKNGYTF
TGTGCCAGCACCAACAGGGGACAGATAAAAAATGGCTACACCTTC
>-|-|TRBJ1-1|TRBV3-1/TRBV3-2
CASSQTTGVGEAFF
TGTGCCAGCAGCCAGACGACGGGTGTCGGTGAAGCTTTCTTT
>TRBD1|-|TRBJ1-6|TRBV10-2
CASRGTGVSPLHF
TGCGCCAGCCGGGGGACAGGGGTCTCACCCCTCCACTTT
>TRBD2|-|TRBJ2-1|TRBV5-1
CASSLGPSGNNEQFF
TGCGCCAGCAGCTTGGGCCCTAGCGGGAACAATGAGCAGTTCTTC
>-|-|TRBJ2-1|TRBV6-1
CASSESEFPTGDEQFF
TGTGCCAGCAGTGAATCGGAATTCCCGACAGGCGATGAGCAGTTCTTC
>-|few|TRBJ1-4|TRBV2
CASTNSNEKLFF
TGTGCCAGCACGAACAGTAATGAAAAACTGTTTTTT
>TRBD2|-|TRBJ2-1|TRBV7-2
CASSLAGRVAGGYNEQFF
TGTGCCAGCAGCTTAGCGGGGCGTGTAGCGGGGGGGTACAATGAGCAGTTCTTC
>-|once|TRBJ1-2|TRBV5-1
CASSLERDSRGYTF
TGCGCCAGCAGCTTGGAACGGGACTCCCGTGGCTACACCTTC
>TRBD2|-|TRBJ2-1|TRBV30
CAWGTSRNEQFF
TGTGCCTGGGGGACTAGCCGCAATGAGCAGTTCTTC
>TRBD1|-|TRBJ2-7|TRBV5-8
CASSGRDRISLDEQYF
TGTGCCAGCAGCGGCCGGGACAGGATAAGTCTGGACGAGCAGTACTTC
>TRBD2|-|TRBJ2-5|TRBV3-1/TRBV3-2
CASSQVKGTRAHQETQYF
TGTGCCAGCAGCCAAGTTAAAGGGACTAGAGCGCATCAAGAGACCCAGTACTTC
>TRBD1|-|TRBJ2-3|TRBV6-5
CASSYSQGADTQYF
TGTGCCAGCAGTTACTCACAGGGGGCAGATACGCAGTATTTT
>-|-|TRBJ1-2|TRBV30
CAWGSGIYGYTF
TGTGCCTGGGGGTCGGGGATCTATGGCTACACCTTC
>-|few|TRBJ1-1|TRBV19
CASSYGQTEAFF
TGTGCCAGTAGTTACGGACAGACTGAAGCTTTCTTT
>TRBD2|-|TRBJ2-5|TRBV5-4
CASSLNGGAGETQYF
TGTGCCAGCAGCTTGAACGGGGGGGCCGGTGAGACCCAGTACTTC
>-|-|TRBJ1-6|TRBV5-4
CASSLGGQTYNSPLHF
TGTGCCAGCAGCTTGGGTGGGCAGACATATAATTCACCCCTCCACTTT